Below, 17 T cell receptor beta chains from the same sample are listed, as sequenced in a study of T cell changes during pregnancy in multiple sclerosis. Some clones are missing from TCRdb's copy, which holds only in-frame ones; the method was immunoSEQ multiplex PCR. The repertoire has tens of thousands of clones, 90% to 95% of them found once; the top ten carry about 0.4%. Here the sequenced sample was CD4+ T cells from peripheral blood mononuclear cells, taken in the third trimester of pregnancy. These receptors all stem from a female donor in good health, enrolled as a control in a pregnancy study.

This CDR3 reads CASSEAETGIYQPQHF. As DNA, the CDR3 is TGTGCCAGCAGTGAAGCAGAGACAGGAATATACCAGCCCCAGCATTTT. The chain joins TRBV6-1 to TRBJ1-5, with D possibly TRBD1 on 6 matching bases. The CDR3 spans 16 residues. CDR1 is MNHNS and CDR2 is SASEGT in the germline V gene. Trimming shortened V by 0 bases and J by 7 bases, and 16 bases separated the two germline ends.

V and J are TRBV15 and TRBJ2-3, with D possibly matching TRBD2 (7 bases). Trimming removed 2 bases from V and 6 bases from J, with 12 bases in between. The CDR3 sequence is 14 residues long. In germline, CDR1 is LNHNV, CDR2 YYDKDF (reference sequence). The CDR3 region is CATSRRGAGDTQYF. The CDR3, as DNA: TGTGCCACCAGCAGACGGGGGGCTGGGGATACGCAGTATTTT.

The rearrangement uses TRBV4-2 and TRBJ2-5; 7 nucleotides match TRBD2. Losses at the gene ends were 1 base for V and 0 bases for J; bases not matched to a gene: 8. Germline V gives CDR1 LGHNA, CDR2 YNFKEQ. The CDR3 covers 17 residues. CDR3 region: CASSQGFREGYQETQYF. The CDR3 DNA follows: TGTGCCAGCAGCCAAGGCTTTAGGGAGGGATACCAAGAGACCCAGTACTTC.

This chain uses TRBV7-9 with TRBJ1-2; weak D call: TRBD1 (6 bases). V lost 6 bases, J lost 2 bases, and 22 bases lay in between. The CDR3 length is 17 residues. CDR1 is SEHNR, CDR2 FQNEAQ, per germline (reference sequence). This chain's CDR3 is CASSSNLPGQGNYGYTF. CDR3 sequence (DNA): TGTGCCAGCAGTTCGAACCTCCCCGGGCAGGGGAACTATGGCTACACCTTC. The whole variable domain, filled in from reference TRBV7-9 and TRBJ1-2, reads DTGVSQNPRHKITKRGQNVTFRCDPISEHNRLYWYRQTLGQGPEFLTYFQNEAQLEKSRLLSDRFSAERPKGSFSTLEIQRTEQGDSAMYLCASSSNLPGQGNYGYTFGSGTRLTVV.

The genes are TRBV19 and TRBJ2-3; possibly TRBD2 for D (5 bases). V gave up 5 bases and J gave up 6 bases, with 15 bases separating them. The CDR3 is 14 amino acids. The V gene's germline CDR1 is LNHDA and CDR2 SQIVND (reference sequence). CDR3 sequence reads: CASSSRVNLDTQYF. The CDR3 coding sequence is TGTGCCAGTAGTTCGAGGGTCAACTTGGATACGCAGTATTTT.

This clone was detected a few times. The chain is built from TRBV6-5 and TRBJ2-7; D is perhaps TRBD2 (5 bases). The CDR3 contains 14 residues. Trimming left V 3 bases short and J 0 bases short, with 9 bases between. Per the germline V gene, CDR1 is MNHEY and CDR2 is SVGAGI. CDR3 sequence (DNA): TGTGCCAGCAGTTATCTGCGGGCCTCCTACGAGCAGTACTTC. Its protein is CASSYLRASYEQYF.

J is TRBJ1-1 and V is TRBV29-1, with 8 positions matching TRBD1. With V trimmed by 4 bases and J by 10 bases, 5 bases remained unmatched. Germline CDR1 SQVTM, CDR2 ANQGSEA. The CDR3 is 11 amino acids. Here the CDR3 reads CSVGQGARAFF. The CDR3 coding sequence is TGCAGCGTTGGGCAGGGGGCGCGAGCTTTCTTT.

This rearrangement joins TRBV11-2 to TRBJ1-1; TRBD1 is a possible D gene (6 bases). With 5 bases removed from V and 12 bases from J, the gap between germline ends came to 13 bases. From germline, CDR1 is SGHAT and CDR2 FQNNGV. The CDR3 runs 11 residues. This chain's CDR3 is CASSDQGLPFF. The CDR3 region has the DNA TGTGCCAGCAGCGACCAGGGGTTACCTTTCTTT.

The genes are TRBV27 and TRBJ2-3, with a weak D call TRBD2 (5 bases). Deletions cut 7 bases from V and 2 bases from J, with 31 bases between. The CDR3 sequence is 20 residues long. Germline V gene data show CDR1 as MNHEY and CDR2 as SMNVEV (reference sequence). The CDR3 DNA sequence: TGTGCCAGCACCTACAGATTCCATACTTTCGCTAGCCCAGCCACAGATACGCAGTATTTT. It translates to CASTYRFHTFASPATDTQYF.

This clone was seen only a few times. V gene TRBV15 combines with J gene TRBJ1-4, with D possibly being TRBD1 (6 bases). The ends were cut back, 6 bases at V and 5 bases at J, with 16 bases in the middle. The CDR3 has 15 residues. CDR1 LNHNV and CDR2 YYDKDF come from the germline V gene (reference sequence). The CDR3, as DNA: TGTGCCACCAGAGAAAACTGGGGGCCGAATGAAAAACTGTTTTTT. Translating gives CATRENWGPNEKLFF. The variable domain in full, with the rest retrieved from reference TRBV15 and TRBJ1-4, is DAMVIQNPRYQVTQFGKPVTLSCSQTLNHNVMYWYQQKSSQAPKLLFHYYDKDFNNEADTPDNFQSRRPNTSFCFLDIRSPGLGDTAMYLCATRENWGPNEKLFFGSGTQLSVL.

The genes are TRBV7-8 and TRBJ2-7, with TRBD2 as a possible D gene (5 bases). V lost 4 bases and J 3 bases, leaving 16 bases between the germline ends. The CDR3 has 15 residues. The germline CDR1 and CDR2 sequences are SGHVS and FQNEAQ. The CDR3 DNA is TGTGCCAGCAGCTCGGCAAAGCGAGGGAGCTACGAGCAGTACTTC. Translating it yields CASSSAKRGSYEQYF. The full variable domain, rest sourced from reference TRBV7-8 and TRBJ2-7, is GAGVSQSPRYKVAKRGQDVALRCDPISGHVSLFWYQQALGQGPEFLTYFQNEAQLDKSGLPSDRFFAERPEGSVSTLKIQRTQQEDSAVYLCASSSAKRGSYEQYFGPGTRLTVT.

The rearrangement links TRBV5-6 to TRBJ2-1, with 7 bases lining up with TRBD2. The length of the CDR3 is 13 residues. V lost 9 bases to trimming and J lost 9 bases; unmatched junction nucleotides: 12. Per germline, CDR1 SGHDT and CDR2 YYEEEE. The CDR3 here is CATLRRERAEQFF. CDR3 DNA: TGTGCCACCCTTAGGCGGGAGCGAGCTGAGCAGTTCTTC.

The chain carries TRBV7-9 and TRBJ1-3, with D possibly TRBD1 on 6 matching bases. Per the germline V gene, CDR1 is SEHNR and CDR2 is FQNEAQ (reference sequence). V was shortened by 6 bases and J by 0 bases, with 15 bases between the two germline ends. The CDR3 sequence is 16 residues long. The CDR3 region is CASSPRTANSGNTIYF. The CDR3 region has the DNA TGTGCCAGCAGTCCTCGGACAGCGAACTCTGGAAACACCATATATTTT.

In its sample, this clone was seen a few times. The rearrangement uses TRBV9 and TRBJ2-7; D gene ambiguous. Trimming removed 3 bases from V and 3 bases from J, with 10 bases in between. Germline lookup yields CDR1 SGDLS and CDR2 YYNGEE. This CDR3 has 13 residues. The CDR3 here is CASSGLTDYEQYF. Here the CDR3 DNA reads TGTGCCAGCAGCGGCCTAACCGACTACGAGCAGTACTTC.

Only a few counts were recorded for this clone. V gene TRBV19 combines with J gene TRBJ1-1; 9 nucleotides match TRBD1. The CDR3 is made up of 18 amino acids. J was trimmed by 0 bases and V by 4 bases; bases with no gene match: 12. Germline V CDR1 and CDR2: LNHDA, SQIVND (reference sequence). CDR3 protein: CASSRGTGTGRMNTEAFF. DNA of the CDR3: TGTGCCAGTAGTAGAGGGACAGGGACAGGGCGCATGAACACTGAAGCTTTCTTT.

The chain carries TRBV7-9 and TRBJ1-5, with D possibly being TRBD1 (5 bases). Germline-derived CDR1 and CDR2 are SEHNR and FQNEAQ (reference sequence). Trimming took 5 bases from V and 7 from J, leaving 24 bases between them. This CDR3 region has 17 residues. The CDR3 bases are TGTGCCAGCAGCCTCAGATTAAATTCAGGGCAGGGCCAGCCCCAGCATTTT. It specifies CASSLRLNSGQGQPQHF.

Of note for this clone: The same CDR3 arises from other DNA sequences in this sample as well. This CDR3 is CASSYEELYGYTF. CDR3 DNA sequence: TGTGCCAGCAGTTACGAAGAGTTATATGGCTACACCTTC. The chain recombines TRBV6-5 with TRBJ1-2; D not certain. The CDR3 loop spans 13 amino acids. V was shortened by 2 bases and J by 5 bases, with 9 bases between the two germline ends. Germline V gives CDR1 MNHEY, CDR2 SVGAGI.